This passage covers 25 T cell receptor beta chains from one sample sequenced in a study of blood T cell repertoires in COVID-19. TCRdb's table, derived via immunoSEQ multiplex PCR, lists solely in-frame clones and lacks some. The sample has 250,000 to 400,000 clones, about 90% seen once. Source material: peripheral blood. The origin of the receptors is a woman aged 25 to 45 with COVID-19, enrolled during active disease.

Concerning this clone: This sample includes further DNA sequences coding for the same CDR3. V is TRBV12-5 and J is TRBJ1-3; TRBD1 matches at 9 bases. J was trimmed by 1 base and V by 1 base; bases with no gene match: 8. This CDR3 contains 18 residues. The germline V gene encodes CDR1 LGHNT and CDR2 FRNRAP. CDR3 sequence: CASGLARRTGDSGNTIYF. For the CDR3, the DNA is TGTGCTAGTGGTTTGGCGAGAAGGACAGGGGATTCTGGAAACACCATATATTTT.

The V call is TRBV5-6, the J call TRBJ1-2; D is unclear. Germline-derived CDR1 and CDR2 are SGHDT and YYEEEE. Trimming removed 0 bases at V and 5 bases at J, with 11 bases between. The CDR3 consists of 14 residues. The CDR3 protein is CASSLGITEYGYTF. The CDR3 nucleotides are TGTGCCAGCAGCTTGGGAATTACGGAGTATGGCTACACCTTC.

J is TRBJ2-2 and V is TRBV19; 7 bases match TRBD1. Germline trimming cut 11 bases from V and 3 bases from J; bases unmatched to any gene: 12. Germline CDR1 LNHDA, CDR2 SQIVND (reference sequence). This CDR3 region has 15 residues. In DNA form, the CDR3 reads TGTGCCGGGGGCCCAGGGGGACCCGACACCGGGGAGCTGTTTTTT. Translated: CAGGPGGPDTGELFF.

The chain combines TRBV7-3 with TRBJ1-4; 10 positions match TRBD1. This CDR3 spans 15 amino acids. CDR1 and CDR2 (germline): SGHTA, FQGTGA. J gave up 6 bases and V 5 bases, and 6 bases lay outside the gene matches. The CDR3 sequence: CASSVSGTGDEKLFF. As DNA, the CDR3 is TGTGCCAGCAGCGTCTCCGGGACAGGGGATGAAAAACTGTTTTTT.

In the case of this clone: Distinct nucleotide sequences in the sample also encode this CDR3. This chain links TRBV6-2 or TRBV6-3 with TRBJ1-5; 7 bases line up with TRBD1. The germline CDR1 and CDR2 sequences are MNHEY and SVGEGT. After removal of 5 bases from V and 0 bases from J, the junction contained 7 bases not matched to a gene. The CDR3 is 16 amino acids. The CDR3 nucleotides are TGTGCCAGCAGTCAACCACAGGGGACTAGCAATCAGCCCCAGCATTTT. Its translation: CASSQPQGTSNQPQHF.

Points on this clone: Other DNA sequences in this specimen translate into the identical CDR3. In DNA form, the CDR3 reads TGTGCCAGCAGTTTCTCTGGCAATCAGCCCCAGCATTTT. It is translated as CASSFSGNQPQHF. The chain has TRBV27 and TRBJ1-5; D ambiguous. Trimming shortened V by 3 bases and J by 2 bases, and 5 bases separated the two germline ends. Germline CDR1 reads MNHEY; CDR2 reads SMNVEV (reference sequence). CDR3 length: 13 amino acids.

The chain employs TRBV2 and TRBJ1-5; 9 bases agree with TRBD1. CDR1 SNHLY and CDR2 FYNNEI come from the germline V gene. With V trimmed by 5 bases and J by 3 bases, 8 bases remained unmatched. The length of the CDR3 is 16 residues. This CDR3 reads CASSSGTGTINQPQHF. The CDR3 bases are TGTGCCAGCAGTTCCGGGACAGGGACAATCAATCAGCCCCAGCATTTT.

The chain employs TRBV6-5 and TRBJ1-1, with TRBD1 matching over 8 bases. Germline V gives CDR1 MNHEY, CDR2 SVGAGI. The CDR3 totals 15 residues. Trimming at V came to 6 bases and at J to 4 bases, leaving 10 bases not matched to a gene. This chain's CDR3 is CASRRPGQASTEAFF. The CDR3 bases are TGTGCCAGCAGACGACCGGGACAGGCCAGCACTGAAGCTTTCTTT.

V usage is TRBV5-1 and J usage is TRBJ1-1; possible D gene TRBD1, 5 bases. V lost 0 bases to trimming and J lost 3 bases, with 12 bases between them. Germline assignment: CDR1 SGHRS and CDR2 YFSETQ. This CDR3 spans 15 amino acids. The DNA for the CDR3 is TGCGCCAGCAGCTTGGGGCAGGGTCGGGACACTGAAGCTTTCTTT. Its protein product is CASSLGQGRDTEAFF.

The chain recombines TRBV28 with TRBJ2-2; TRBD2 matches 8 bases. The germline V gene encodes CDR1 MDHEN and CDR2 SYDVKM. V lost 3 bases and J lost 3; bases outside the gene matches: 12. CDR3 length: 18 residues. This CDR3 is CASSFRRTSPKYTGELFF. The DNA for the CDR3 is TGTGCCAGCAGTTTTCGCCGGACTAGCCCCAAGTACACCGGGGAGCTGTTTTTT.

The chain employs TRBV9 and TRBJ2-1, with D possibly being TRBD2 (7 bases). The CDR3 has 15 residues. Trimming left V 0 bases short and J 9 bases short, with 16 bases between. Germline CDR1 SGDLS, CDR2 YYNGEE. The CDR3 spells CASSVGGGGTGEQFF. The CDR3 bases are TGTGCCAGCAGCGTAGGAGGGGGAGGGACCGGTGAGCAGTTCTTC.

This clone was observed a single time. The V and J genes are TRBV29-1 and TRBJ1-4, with a possible D match to TRBD1 (5 bases). V lost 4 bases, J lost 4 bases, and 10 bases lay in between. The CDR3 has 13 residues. Germline-derived CDR1 and CDR2 are SQVTM and ANQGSEA. CDR3 coding DNA: TGCAGCGTTGCGGCAGGGATTAATGAAAAACTGTTTTTT. It codes for CSVAAGINEKLFF.

V is TRBV6-4 and J is TRBJ2-1; perhaps TRBD1 as D (5 bases). Per the germline V gene, CDR1 is MRHNA and CDR2 is SNTAGT. The CDR3 length is 16 residues. Trimming left V 0 bases short and J 3 bases short, with 12 bases between. This CDR3 is CASSDSEDNFYNEQFF. Written as DNA, the CDR3 is TGTGCCAGCAGTGACTCAGAGGACAACTTCTACAATGAGCAGTTCTTC.

This clone was counted a few times. The J gene is TRBJ1-2, the V gene TRBV28, with D perhaps matching TRBD1 (6 bases). The germline CDR1 and CDR2 sequences are MDHEN and SYDVKM. V shed 3 bases and J shed 2 bases, with 10 bases lying between them. This CDR3 has 14 amino acids. The chain's CDR3 is CASSLGTQNYGYTF. CDR3 nucleotides: TGTGCCAGCAGTTTGGGGACACAAAACTATGGCTACACCTTC.

The rearrangement links TRBV5-1 to TRBJ2-1, with TRBD2 identical over 12 bases. Germline V gene sequence: CDR1 SGHRS, CDR2 YFSETQ. This CDR3 has 16 residues. J lost 4 bases, V lost 4 bases, and 6 bases had no gene match. The CDR3 bases are TGCGCCAGCAGCGCGGATCTAGCGGGAGGGTACAATGAGCAGTTCTTC. It encodes CASSADLAGGYNEQFF.

The V call is TRBV11-2, the J call TRBJ2-3, with a weak D call TRBD2 (6 bases). Germline CDR1 reads SGHAT; CDR2 reads FQNNGV. The CDR3 runs to 17 residues. V lost 6 bases to trimming and J lost 4 bases, with 23 bases between them. The CDR3 bases are TGTGCCAGCAGTAGTAAGAGCGGGCTGATGCACGCAGATACGCAGTATTTT. As protein: CASSSKSGLMHADTQYF.

This chain uses TRBV9 with TRBJ2-5; 7 bases line up with TRBD1. The junction had 4 bases not matched to a gene; V was cut back by 0 bases and J by 5 bases. The CDR3 consists of 14 residues. Germline V gene data show CDR1 as SGDLS and CDR2 as YYNGEE. CDR3 sequence reads: CASSVDIRGETQYF. The CDR3 nucleotides read TGTGCCAGCAGCGTAGACATCAGGGGGGAGACCCAGTACTTC.

The V call is TRBV5-1, the J call TRBJ1-2; weak D call: TRBD1 (6 bases). V lost 4 bases to trimming and J lost 3 bases, with 13 bases between them. The CDR3 spans 14 residues. Germline V lookup: CDR1 SGHRS, CDR2 YFSETQ. The CDR3 reads CASSPDSFDYGYTF. For the CDR3, the DNA is TGCGCCAGCAGCCCGGACAGTTTCGACTATGGCTACACCTTC.

The chain employs TRBV18 and TRBJ1-2, with D possibly TRBD1 on 5 matching bases. The CDR3 has 14 residues. V lost 2 bases, J lost 0 bases, and 7 bases lay in between. Germline loops: CDR1 KGHSH, CDR2 LQKENI. CDR3 sequence (DNA): TGTGCCAGCTCACCAGAGACAGCTAACTATGGCTACACCTTC. Its protein is CASSPETANYGYTF.

CDR3 sequence (DNA): TGTGCCAGCAGCCTAACCGGGACAGGGGGCCACGAGCAGTACTTC. It specifies CASSLTGTGGHEQYF. The chain links TRBV3-1 (or the pseudogene TRBV3-2) to TRBJ2-7; 12 nucleotides align to TRBD1. CDR3 size: 15 residues. Germline values: CDR1 LGHDT, CDR2 YNNKEL (reference sequence). V shed 4 bases, J shed 5 bases, and the junction held 6 bases outside the gene matches.

The chain is built from TRBV27 and TRBJ1-2; weak D call: TRBD1 (6 bases). This CDR3 spans 14 amino acids. From germline, CDR1 is MNHEY and CDR2 SMNVEV (reference sequence). The ends were cut back, 5 bases at V and 2 bases at J, with 12 bases in the middle. DNA of the CDR3: TGTGCCAGCAGTCACCTGGACAGCAACTATGGCTACACCTTC. This gives the protein CASSHLDSNYGYTF.

The genes are TRBV27 and TRBJ2-1; TRBD1 matches 8 bases. Germline loops: CDR1 MNHEY, CDR2 SMNVEV (reference sequence). The J segment lost 8 bases and the V segment lost 4 bases, leaving 7 bases of the junction unmatched. The CDR3 runs 14 residues. CDR3 coding DNA: TGTGCCAGCAGTTATCGGACAGGGACTTATGAGCAGTTCTTC. Protein: CASSYRTGTYEQFF.

This chain joins TRBV29-1 and TRBJ2-4; maybe TRBD1 (6 bases). The CDR3 has 16 residues. CDR1 is SQVTM and CDR2 is ANQGSEA in the germline V gene. V lost 3 bases, J lost 6 bases, and 21 bases lay in between. CDR3 sequence reads: CSVERISTRTANIQYF. CDR3 coding DNA: TGCAGCGTTGAGAGGATATCAACAAGGACAGCAAACATTCAGTACTTC.

The chain joins TRBV5-6 to TRBJ1-2; D call uncertain. Per germline, CDR1 SGHDT and CDR2 YYEEEE. The CDR3 is 15 amino acids. V was cut by 7 bases and J by 0 bases, with 16 bases left in between. The DNA for the CDR3 is TGTGCCAGCGTACGGACGGGATTAGCTAACTATGGCTACACCTTC. It is translated as CASVRTGLANYGYTF.

To note about this clone: This CDR3 is also generated by other DNA sequences in the sample. This chain joins TRBV29-1 and TRBJ2-7; 9 bases map to TRBD1. V lost 4 bases and J lost 1; bases outside the gene matches: 8. This CDR3 comprises 15 residues. Germline V gene data show CDR1 as SQVTM and CDR2 as ANQGSEA. DNA for the CDR3: TGCAGCGTTGGAGATGACAGGGGGATATCCTACGAGCAGTACTTC. Amino acid sequence: CSVGDDRGISYEQYF.